The 18 T cell receptor beta chains presented below share a single source sample, sequenced in a study of immune characteristics of hereditary and idiopathic chronic pancreatitis. The pancreas tissue came from patients undergoing total pancreatectomy with islet autotransplantation. Using immunoSEQ multiplex PCR, the repertoire was profiled, and TCRdb retains in-frame clones only, with some absent. The sample carries some 1,500 clones, around 68% recorded once. Sequenced sample: pancreas tissue with hereditary chronic pancreatitis. The source of these receptors is a human donor with chronic pancreatitis.

A few counts support this clone. The chain uses TRBV5-1 and TRBJ2-3, with 12 bases fitting TRBD2. The length of the CDR3 is 16 residues. Germline CDR1 reads SGHRS; CDR2 reads YFSETQ. V lost 5 bases and J lost 2; bases outside the gene matches: 6. Here the CDR3 DNA reads TGCGCCAGCAGGAGACTAGCGGGGGATCACACAGATACGCAGTATTTT. Translated, it gives CASRRLAGDHTDTQYF.

The chain is built from TRBV5-1 and TRBJ2-5, with D perhaps TRBD2 (5 bases). The CDR3 contains 14 residues. V lost 4 bases and J 2 bases, leaving 12 bases between the germline ends. Looked up from germline, CDR1 is SGHRS and CDR2 is YFSETQ. CDR3 loop: CASSPGSTQETQYF. CDR3 nucleotide sequence: TGCGCCAGCAGCCCGGGGTCCACGCAAGAGACCCAGTACTTC.

The genes are TRBV10-3 and TRBJ1-5; a possible D gene is TRBD1 (5 bases). This CDR3 has 12 residues. With 8 bases removed from V and 1 base from J, the gap between germline ends came to 6 bases. Germline loops: CDR1 ENHRY, CDR2 SYGVKD. The CDR3 DNA reads TGTGCCATCGGGGGGAGCAATCAGCCCCAGCATTTT. Its translation: CAIGGSNQPQHF.

This clone was observed a few times. The chain carries TRBV10-2 and TRBJ1-1; TRBD1 is a possible D gene (5 bases). Per germline, CDR1 WSHSY and CDR2 SAAADI. CDR3 size: 12 residues. The V gene lost 1 base and the J gene lost 11 bases, with 11 bases spanning the gap. CDR3 in DNA: TGCGCCAGCAGTGAGTTGTTGGGGCGCGCTTTCTTT. Its protein product is CASSELLGRAFF.

This clone was seen more than once but under ten times. The chain joins TRBV10-3 to TRBJ1-2; D not resolved. The CDR3 consists of 11 residues. Per the germline V gene, CDR1 is ENHRY and CDR2 is SYGVKD. The V end was cut by 2 bases, the J end by 10 bases, with 8 bases between. The CDR3 bases are TGTGCCATCAGTGAGAAGGGTCCCTACACCTTC. Protein: CAISEKGPYTF.

V and J are TRBV6-6 and TRBJ2-3; 8 positions agree with TRBD2. J was trimmed by 6 bases and V by 5 bases; bases with no gene match: 7. Germline V gene data show CDR1 as MNHNY and CDR2 as SVGAGI (reference sequence). The CDR3 sequence is 14 residues long. CDR3 nucleotides: TGTGCCAGCAGTCTAGCGGGTCCCGCGGATACGCAGTATTTT. It yields the protein CASSLAGPADTQYF.

The chain is built from TRBV6-4 and TRBJ1-1, with a weak D call TRBD1 (5 bases). V was shortened by 3 bases and J by 5 bases, with 16 bases between the two germline ends. CDR1 and CDR2 (germline): MRHNA, SNTAGT. The CDR3 totals 15 residues. The chain's CDR3 is CASSEGGGEGTEAFF. The CDR3 DNA reads as TGTGCCAGCAGTGAGGGTGGAGGGGAGGGGACTGAAGCTTTCTTT.

The V gene is TRBV27, the J gene TRBJ2-7; D not certain. V dropped 5 bases and J dropped 3 bases, with 17 bases sitting between them. Germline V gene sequence: CDR1 MNHEY, CDR2 SMNVEV (reference sequence). The CDR3 has 15 residues. The CDR3 sequence: CASSERSGRIYEQYF. CDR3 nucleotide sequence: TGTGCCAGCAGTGAACGGAGTGGCCGCATCTACGAGCAGTACTTC.

This clone came up a few times. The chain uses TRBV5-1 and TRBJ1-1; D not certain. Trimming cost V 2 bases and J 7 bases, with 6 bases left between them. Germline V gene sequence: CDR1 SGHRS, CDR2 YFSETQ. This CDR3 is built from 11 residues. The CDR3 protein is CASSFLGEAFF. The CDR3 DNA follows: TGCGCCAGCAGCTTCCTAGGTGAAGCTTTCTTT.

The V gene is TRBV5-1, the J gene TRBJ2-7; TRBD1 aligns across 9 bases. The V and J ends lost 4 bases and 6 bases, in that order; junction bases with no gene match: 14. The CDR3 extends over 16 amino acids. Germline CDR1 and CDR2: SGHRS and YFSETQ. This CDR3 reads CASSLAGTGRSSEQYF. CDR3 nucleotides: TGCGCCAGCAGCCTGGCCGGGACAGGGAGGAGTTCCGAGCAGTACTTC. The full variable domain, rest sourced from reference TRBV5-1 and TRBJ2-7, is KAGVTQTPRYLIKTRGQQVTLSCSPISGHRSVSWYQQTPGQGLQFLFEYFSETQRNKGNFPGRFSGRQFSNSRSEMNVSTLELGDSALYLCASSLAGTGRSSEQYFGPGTRLTVT.

This clone is labeled large (0.1 to 1%). The V gene is TRBV4-1, the J gene TRBJ2-7; D remains unclear. V shed 1 base and J shed 3 bases, with 10 bases lying between them. CDR3 size: 14 residues. In germline, CDR1 is MGHRA, CDR2 YSYEKL. CDR3 nucleotides: TGCGCCAGCAGCCAAGCGTTAGGAATCTACGAGCAGTACTTC. It specifies CASSQALGIYEQYF.

This chain connects TRBV19 to TRBJ1-1; the D gene is possibly TRBD1 (6 bases). V lost 4 bases to trimming and J lost 0 bases, with 9 bases between them. The germline V gene encodes CDR1 LNHDA and CDR2 SQIVND (reference sequence). The length of the CDR3 is 14 residues. CDR3 sequence: CASSTGHLNTEAFF. The CDR3 DNA reads as TGTGCCAGTAGTACGGGACACCTGAACACTGAAGCTTTCTTT. Together with reference TRBV19 and TRBJ1-1, the CDR3 gives the full variable domain: DGGITQSPKYLFRKEGQNVTLSCEQNLNHDAMYWYRQDPGQGLRLIYYSQIVNDFQKGDIAEGYSVSREKKESFPLTVTSAQKNPTAFYLCASSTGHLNTEAFFGQGTRLTVV.

This chain links TRBV9 with TRBJ2-3, with no clear D. The CDR3 consists of 16 residues. Germline V gene data show CDR1 as SGDLS and CDR2 as YYNGEE. V was clipped by 1 base and J by 1 base, with 13 bases between them. CDR3 sequence (DNA): TGTGCCAGCAGCGTATGTGGGAAATTTTGCACAGATACGCAGTATTTT. Encoded protein: CASSVCGKFCTDTQYF.

This clone is large (0.1 to 1%) within its sample. This chain joins TRBV3-1 (or the pseudogene TRBV3-2) and TRBJ1-2; D may be TRBD1 (5 bases). This CDR3 region has 14 residues. Germline V gene lookup returns CDR1 LGHDT and CDR2 YNNKEL (reference sequence). V was shortened by 3 bases and J by 3 bases, with 11 bases between the two germline ends. CDR3 in DNA: TGTGCCAGCAGCCAGATCGACAGAGACTATGGCTACACCTTC. Translation: CASSQIDRDYGYTF.

The chain carries TRBV9 and TRBJ1-6; the match to TRBD1 covers 7 bases. Germline V gene data show CDR1 as SGDLS and CDR2 as YYNGEE. After removal of 0 bases from V and 7 bases from J, the junction contained 4 bases not matched to a gene. CDR3 length: 15 amino acids. CDR3 nucleotide sequence: TGTGCCAGCAGCGTAGGACGGACAGGAAATTCACCCCTCCACTTT. This gives the protein CASSVGRTGNSPLHF.

J is TRBJ2-1 and V is TRBV19, with D perhaps matching TRBD2 (5 bases). The CDR3 is 15 residues long. Trimming left V 3 bases short and J 2 bases short, with 11 bases between. CDR1 and CDR2 from the germline V gene are LNHDA and SQIVND (reference sequence). Written as DNA, the CDR3 is TGTGCCAGTAGTATTGGCGGGCTTACCTACAATGAGCAGTTCTTC. Its translation is CASSIGGLTYNEQFF.

V gene TRBV30 combines with J gene TRBJ2-2; D is ambiguous. CDR1 is GTSNPN and CDR2 is SVGIG in the germline V gene (reference sequence). The V gene lost 0 bases and the J gene lost 6 bases, with 5 bases spanning the gap. The CDR3 has 12 amino acids. The CDR3 is CAWSVVAGELFF. CDR3 nucleotides: TGTGCCTGGAGTGTAGTGGCCGGGGAGCTGTTTTTT.

By its share, this clone is large. J is TRBJ1-1 and V is TRBV7-9, with D possibly being TRBD1 (6 bases). CDR3 length: 15 residues. V lost 5 bases and J lost 5, with 18 bases in between. Germline CDR1 and CDR2: SEHNR and FQNEAQ (reference sequence). CDR3 sequence reads: CASSPTTGRGTEAFF. The CDR3, as DNA: TGTGCCAGCAGCCCAACGACAGGCCGGGGGACTGAAGCTTTCTTT.